This T cell receptor (beta chain) derives from a study of blood T cell repertoires in COVID-19. About the study: Spain, Italy and the United States supplied samples that represented acute and convalescent COVID-19. Sources were T cells, B-cell-depleted T cells, or PBMCs; the material itself was cDNA or gDNA.

This clone was recorded once. The CDR3 totals 16 residues. With 5 bases clipped from V and 1 base from J, the junction kept 10 bases outside the gene matches. In germline, CDR1 is SGHAT, CDR2 FQNNGV. Source study methods: Counts of nucleated cells, estimated from reference gene primer amplification, were obtained. Some clones are missing from TCRdb's copy, which holds only in-frame ones; the method was immunoSEQ multiplex PCR. The V and J calls and the clone size are those of that table, but D and trimming were determined from the DNA. The table includes over 150,000 clones, roughly 84% detected once. Seattle researchers signed up patients amid active infection and tracked them longitudinally.

The specimen was peripheral blood. This clonotype was sampled from a man aged 50 or older with COVID-19, enrolled during active disease. The chain is built from TRBV11-2 and TRBJ1-1; TRBD1 aligns across 7 bases. This CDR3 reads CASSPRRAGGNTEAFF. CDR3 in DNA: TGTGCCAGCAGCCCCCGGCGCGCAGGGGGGAACACTGAAGCTTTCTTT.